Listed below are T cell receptor beta chains from one sample, sequenced in a study of blood T cell repertoires in COVID-19. The data were produced by immunoSEQ multiplex PCR, yet TCRdb's version contains in-frame clones alone and is incomplete. The sample holds approximately 290,000 clones, 75% to 95% seen once. The specimen was PBMCs or T cells enriched from blood (not recorded which). The receptors were sampled from a woman aged 25 to 39 who had recovered from COVID-19. Each CDR3 is given with its conserved first and last residue. The D gene is left open where the match is weak. Clone size is shown for a subset of rows, as once, few, many or a class of expanded clone.

TRBJ2-1 | TRBV6-5 | NA | NA | TGTGCCAGCAGGCCAGGGGTAGATGAGCAGTTCTTC | CASRPGVDEQFF
TRBJ2-7 | TRBV3-1/TRBV3-2 | TRBD2 | once | TGTGCCAGCAGCACTAGCGGGTACGAGCAGTACTTC | CASSTSGYEQYF
TRBJ1-5 | TRBV7-2 | TRBD1 | NA | TGTGCCAGCAGCCCGTACCCGCCGACAGGGGGCTACAATCAGCCCCAGCATTTT | CASSPYPPTGGYNQPQHF
TRBJ1-1 | TRBV4-1 | NA | once | TGCGCCAGCACCCGGCAGGGCAGGGAGAACACTGAAGCTTTCTTT | CASTRQGRENTEAFF
TRBJ1-2 | TRBV7-8 | TRBD1 | NA | TGTGCCAGCAGCCGGAAGGGGGCCGCAGTGACAAGGGATCAAATGGTCGATGGCTACACCTTC | CASSRKGAAVTRDQMVDGYTF
TRBJ2-3 | TRBV7-2 | NA | NA | TGTGCCAGCAGCTTCCCGCACTCCACAGATACGCAGTATTTT | CASSFPHSTDTQYF
TRBJ1-3 | TRBV5-1 | TRBD1 | once | TGCGCCAGCAGCTTGGCGACAGGGCCTGGAAACACCATATATTTT | CASSLATGPGNTIYF
TRBJ1-1 | TRBV6-1 | NA | NA | TGTGCCAGCAGTGAAAGGGGTAGGAACACTGAAGCTTTCTTT | CASSERGRNTEAFF
TRBJ2-1 | TRBV4-3 | NA | NA | TGCGCCAGCAGCCAAGATCCTAGCGAGAGCTCCTACAATGAGCAGTTCTTC | CASSQDPSESSYNEQFF
TRBJ2-5 | TRBV12-3/TRBV12-4 | TRBD1 | NA | TGTGCCAGCAGGCGGGACAGGTGGGGGGTCGACTTC | CASRRDRWGVDF
TRBJ2-7 | TRBV29-1 | NA | NA | TGCAGCGTGCCCGGTCCCCAGGGGTCTACCTCCTACGAGCAGTACTTC | CSVPGPQGSTSYEQYF
TRBJ1-1 | TRBV10-3 | NA | NA | TGTGCCATCAGTGAGCGGGGGGAATCCACTGAAGCTTTCTTT | CAISERGESTEAFF
TRBJ2-7 | TRBV27 | NA | NA | TGTGCCAGCAGTCTTAGCGCGACCTACGAGCAGTACTTC | CASSLSATYEQYF
TRBJ2-7 | TRBV27 | NA | NA | TGTGCCAGCAGTTCCACCCCGGTCTACGAGCAGTACTTC | CASSSTPVYEQYF
TRBJ2-5 | TRBV27 | NA | NA | TGTGCCAGCAGTCACCAGACTACCCAAGAGACCCAGTACTTC | CASSHQTTQETQYF
TRBJ1-2 | TRBV18 | NA | NA | TGTGCCAGCTCACCTCTAGACAGGAACTATGGCTACACCTTC | CASSPLDRNYGYTF
TRBJ1-1 | TRBV30 | NA | NA | TGTGCCTGGAGTGCCGAGGTGGGGCTCGGTGAAGCTTTCTTT | CAWSAEVGLGEAFF
TRBJ1-1 | TRBV10-3 | NA | NA | TGTGCCATCAGTCCGACAGGGAACACTGAAGCTTTCTTT | CAISPTGNTEAFF
TRBJ2-3 | TRBV30 | TRBD2 | NA | TGTGCCTGGAGGGTTGGGAGCGGGAGGGCCGATACGCAGTATTTT | CAWRVGSGRADTQYF
TRBJ1-2 | TRBV19 | NA | NA | TGTGCCAGTAGTTGGACAGTCGGAGCTAACTATGGCTACACCTTC | CASSWTVGANYGYTF
TRBJ1-5 | TRBV4-3 | TRBD1 | NA | TGCGCCAGCAGCCAAGATGCGGTGGGACAGGGGATGTGGAATCAGCCCCAGCATTTT | CASSQDAVGQGMWNQPQHF
TRBJ2-2 | TRBV7-2 | TRBD2 | NA | TGTGCCAGCAGCTTAGCACTAGCGGGAGTTGGCACCGGGGAGCTGTTTTTT | CASSLALAGVGTGELFF
TRBJ2-7 | TRBV15 | NA | NA | TGTGCCACCAGCAGAGATCCGGCCTACGAGCAGTACTTC | CATSRDPAYEQYF
TRBJ2-7 | TRBV5-6 | TRBD2 | NA | TGTGCCAGCAGCTCCTACACTAGCGGGAGCTACGAGCAGTACTTC | CASSSYTSGSYEQYF
TRBJ2-5 | TRBV30 | TRBD2 | NA | TGTGCCTGGAGTGTCCTAGCGGGAGAGACCCAGTACTTC | CAWSVLAGETQYF
TRBJ2-5 | TRBV9 | TRBD1 | NA | TGTGCCAGCAGCCTAGAGGACAGGGGTACAGAGACCCAGTACTTC | CASSLEDRGTETQYF
TRBJ2-3 | TRBV7-2 | NA | NA | TGTGCCAGCAGCCCGCCAGGGGCGGGCAGGACAGATACGCAGTATTTT | CASSPPGAGRTDTQYF
TRBJ2-5 | TRBV7-9 | TRBD1 | NA | TGTGCCAGCAGCTCGGGACAGTTGTACCAAGAGACCCAGTACTTC | CASSSGQLYQETQYF
TRBJ2-3 | TRBV4-1 | NA | once | TGCGCCAGCAGCAAAAGCGAGATGCCAGATACGCAGTATTTT | CASSKSEMPDTQYF
TRBJ1-1 | TRBV28 | NA | NA | TGTGCCAGCAGTTCCCCCCAGGGTATGTCTTTCTTT | CASSSPQGMSFF
TRBJ2-3 | TRBV7-9 | NA | NA | TGTGTCACACTAGCAGCAGATACGCAGTATTTT | CVTLAADTQYF
TRBJ1-1 | TRBV5-1 | NA | NA | TGCGCCAGCAGCTTGGCCGGGCAGGGTGGCACTGAAGCTTTCTTT | CASSLAGQGGTEAFF
TRBJ1-2 | TRBV10-3 | TRBD1 | once | TGTGCCGCCCGACAGGGGATGAGCTATGGCTACACCTTC | CAARQGMSYGYTF
TRBJ1-1 | TRBV4-2 | NA | NA | TGTGCCAGCAGCCAGACTAAGGACAGCTGGGGAGCTTTCTTT | CASSQTKDSWGAFF
TRBJ2-7 | TRBV7-2 | NA | NA | TGTGCCAGCAGCTTTGGGAGTGGGAGTCAGTACGAGCAGTACTTC | CASSFGSGSQYEQYF
TRBJ1-1 | TRBV10-3 | NA | few | TGTGCCATCAGTGTCGACATGAACACTGAAGCTTTCTTT | CAISVDMNTEAFF
TRBJ2-2 | TRBV19 | TRBD2 | NA | TGTGCCAGTACCCCTAGAAGGCTAGCGGGGGCTCAATCAGCCGGGGAGCTGTTTTTT | CASTPRRLAGAQSAGELFF
TRBJ2-7 | TRBV12-3/TRBV12-4 | TRBD2 | few | TGTGCCAGCAGGGGACTAGCGGACTACGAGCAGTACTTC | CASRGLADYEQYF
TRBJ1-4 | TRBV18 | NA | once | TGTGCCAGCTCACTACACCGTGATAATGAAAAACTGTTTTTT | CASSLHRDNEKLFF
TRBJ2-1 | TRBV6-5 | TRBD2 | NA | TGTGCCAGCAGAAAAGCGGGAGGTGGCAATGAGCAGTTCTTC | CASRKAGGGNEQFF
TRBJ1-4 | TRBV28 | TRBD1 | NA | TGTGCCAGCAGTTTTCAGGGGGCGGGGGAAAAACTGTTTTTT | CASSFQGAGEKLFF
TRBJ1-4 | TRBV5-4 | TRBD1 | NA | TGTGCCAGCAGCTTGCCGGGACAGAATAATGAAAAACTGTTTTTT | CASSLPGQNNEKLFF
TRBJ2-7 | TRBV7-2 | TRBD2 | NA | TGTGCCAGCAGCTTCTCAGCGGGAGGGGCCGCCGAGCAGTACTTC | CASSFSAGGAAEQYF
TRBJ1-6 | TRBV3-1/TRBV3-2 | NA | NA | TGTGCCAGCAGCCAATTGCGGGGAAGTAATTCACCCCTCCACTTT | CASSQLRGSNSPLHF
TRBJ2-1 | TRBV15 | TRBD2 | many | TGTGCCACCAGTCGCGGGAGTTTCCACAATGAGCAGTTCTTC | CATSRGSFHNEQFF
TRBJ1-4 | TRBV6-5 | TRBD1 | NA | TGTGCCAGTTCGGGACAGGGTTACGAAAAACTGTTTTTT | CASSGQGYEKLFF